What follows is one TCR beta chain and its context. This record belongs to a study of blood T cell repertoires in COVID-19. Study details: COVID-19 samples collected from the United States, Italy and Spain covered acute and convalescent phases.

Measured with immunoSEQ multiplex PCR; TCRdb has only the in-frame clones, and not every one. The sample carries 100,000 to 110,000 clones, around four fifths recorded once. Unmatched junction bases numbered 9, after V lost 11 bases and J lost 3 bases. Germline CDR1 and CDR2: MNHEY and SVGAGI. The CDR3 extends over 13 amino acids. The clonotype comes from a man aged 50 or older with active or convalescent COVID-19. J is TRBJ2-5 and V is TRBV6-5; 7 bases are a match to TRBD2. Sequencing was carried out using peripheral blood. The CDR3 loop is CASISGGEETQYF. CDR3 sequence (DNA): TGTGCCTCGATCAGTGGGGGGGAAGAGACCCAGTACTTC.